This TCR beta chain is drawn from a study of Graves' ophthalmopathy and Graves' hyperthyroidism (dated by TCRdb to between 2017 and 2018). Regarding the study in general: Peripheral blood was collected before any treatment was given, at the time of initial diagnosis. The independent validation cohort included about 20 hyperthyroidism patients plus 17 patients who later progressed from hyperthyroidism to ophthalmopathy. T-cell repertoires of thyroid tissue and blood were compared in 5 or 6 hyperthyroidism patients. The study used signatures of the TCR beta repertoire to tell Graves' ophthalmopathy apart from Graves' hyperthyroidism and to predict which patients would progress to ophthalmopathy. To explore V-J signatures that distinguish ophthalmopathy from hyperthyroidism, a discovery set of about a hundred patients was enrolled, made up of 40 to 45 with ophthalmopathy and around 60 with stable hyperthyroidism. After sampling, hyperthyroidism patients received methimazole starting at 30 mg daily, and ophthalmopathy patients received high-dose intravenous methylprednisolone. In total, approximately 140 blood samples were TCR-sequenced: 40 to 45 ophthalmopathy, approximately 75 hyperthyroidism and about 17 hyperthyroidism-to-ophthalmopathy patients.

Stable hyperthyroidism was defined as no progression to ophthalmopathy within 18 months of follow-up. Hyperthyroidism patients were newly diagnosed, with disease duration under 2 months, and aged 18 to 65 years. Patients with other autoimmune diseases, uncontrolled infections, pregnancy or lactation were excluded from the study. Diagnosis relied on clinical symptoms, serum thyroxine, TRAb, thyroid ultrasound and orbital computed tomography. PBMCs were isolated from about 10 ml of fresh peripheral blood by Ficoll-Paque density gradient centrifugation. Trizol reagent was used to extract the total RNA, and its quality was then checked on an Agilent 2100 Bioanalyzer. V was cut back by 3 bases and J by 1 base, leaving a gap of 7 bases between them. Via the germline V gene, CDR1 is MGHRA and CDR2 YSYEKL. Measured from the cysteine to the phenylalanine, the CDR3 is 14 residues long. The DNA shown is the 42-base CDR3, in frame from base 1.

TCR beta CDR3 regions were amplified from RNA transcripts for repertoire sequencing. The first round was an RT-PCR using HTBI primers with the Qiagen OneStep RT-PCR kit, and this first round was followed by a second-round multiplex PCR, then size selection and purification. The libraries underwent paired-end sequencing with 100 bp reads on an Illumina HiSeq2000. The authors' analysis ran thus. SOAPnuke was used to process the reads, removing any read that contained adapters or uncalled bases, had a mean Phred below 15, or lacked an exact match to the constant primer or identifier. High-quality paired reads were merged with COPE v1.2.5. Unique nucleotide sequences were defined as clonotypes and aligned to IMGT TRB V, D and J references using MiTCR v1.1. Only V-J combinations with frequency above 0.0001 were analysed, covering 99% to 99.2% of repertoires. A TCR clonal expansion and chaos score per V-J combination was defined as the ratio of F50 clonal expansion to chaos observed in the TCRdist matrix. Welch's t-statistics and random forest were used to reduce the features to about a dozen V-J combinations, which were then used as input to a naive Bayes classifier. Thyroid-blood repertoire similarity was quantified with the Morisita-Horn index. Using fastp trimming at Q25 and MiXCR clonotype assembly, TCRdb reanalyzed the public sequencing data and kept in-frame beta chains. Rows are combined by CDR3 protein, so each entry shows the most common genes and DNA. The V and J calls were not made by the authors but by TCRdb's processing. Here the sample has more than 300,000 distinct CDR3 sequences; about a sixth occur a single time. The leading ten clones occupy 2.4% of the sample.

This clonotype was counted ten times or more. Its antigen has not been determined. Per-nucleotide qualities are absent, and no much larger clonotype sits a single base away. The paper as a whole reports these results and caveats: In validation, the model predicted ophthalmopathy progression with more than 70% sensitivity and around 72% specificity; eleven to twelve predicted patients were CT-confirmed with GO in a median of approximately 6.5 months. The 13-signature model separated ophthalmopathy from stable hyperthyroidism with about 86% sensitivity and about 84% specificity in cross-validation, and 80%/75% in the test set. Sample size was not predetermined statistically, and investigators were not blinded to group allocation. Most of the expanded thyroid clonotypes with a frequency above 0.001 were also detected in blood, and it was suggested that the thyroid immune response may be reflected by blood repertoires.

This clonotype was sampled from an adult woman with stable Graves' hyperthyroidism. The sequencing input was peripheral blood. This sequence uses TRBV4-1 and TRBJ2-4; the D gene is not confidently resolved. The nucleotide sequence reads TGCGCCAGCAGCCATTCCGGGGCCAAAAACATTCAGTACTTC. Its protein reads: CASSHSGAKNIQYF.